The 32 T cell receptor beta chains listed next were all sequenced from one sample in a study of T cells in Graves' hyperthyroidism and ophthalmopathy (dated by TCRdb to about 2019). Preparation of the library involved multiplex PCR. The sequencing machine was an Illumina HiSeq 2000. The TCR beta CDR3 regions were amplified from the RNA transcripts. For the first round of RT-PCR on the TCR CDR3, the HTBI primer set was used together with the Qiagen OneStep RT-PCR kit. The public reads were run again by TCRdb, first through fastp at Q25 and then through MiXCR, and only productive beta chains were kept. Rows with one shared CDR3 protein collapse into an entry with the most common genes and DNA. Here the sample has under 250,000 distinct CDR3 sequences; around 17% occur a single time. Together, the top ten hold about 56% of the sample. The sample was blood. The receptors here all came from a woman aged 50 to 60 with Graves' hyperthyroidism.

This clonotype was observed many times. The CDR3 loop is CASSLDLAPYNEQFF. The CDR3 region has the DNA TGTGCCAGCAGCTTAGACTTGGCGCCCTACAATGAGCAGTTCTTC. The chain carries TRBV13 and TRBJ2-1; no reliable D call. Per germline, CDR1 PRHDT and CDR2 FYEKMQ (reference sequence). Trimming pared 1 base from V and 2 bases from J, leaving 9 bases between. This CDR3 has 15 residues.

This clonotype was counted many times. The rearrangement links TRBV4-1 to TRBJ2-1; 9 positions agree with TRBD2. Germline V CDR1 and CDR2: MGHRA, YSYEKL. The CDR3 totals 16 residues. The ends lost 4 bases at V and 5 bases at J; junction bases unmatched: 9. The CDR3 here is CASSLPGGRVNNEQFF. CDR3 coding DNA: TGCGCCAGCAGCCTACCGGGCGGGAGGGTGAACAATGAGCAGTTCTTC.

This clonotype was observed a few times. The rearrangement uses TRBV10-3 and TRBJ2-5; no clear D. The CDR3 loop spans 12 amino acids. Germline V CDR1 and CDR2: ENHRY, SYGVKD. V lost 6 bases and J 5 bases, leaving 10 bases between the germline ends. The CDR3 sequence: CAISSTGETQYF. CDR3 in DNA: TGTGCCATCAGCTCCACTGGGGAGACCCAGTACTTC.

In its sample, this clonotype was seen a few times. The chain employs TRBV28 and TRBJ2-1; 13 bases line up with TRBD2. V lost 8 bases and J lost 5; bases outside the gene matches: 15. The CDR3 consists of 18 residues. Per the germline V gene, CDR1 is MDHEN and CDR2 is SYDVKM. This chain's CDR3 is CASLPGTSGVWPNNEQFF. In nucleotides, the CDR3 is TGTGCCAGCCTCCCCGGGACTAGCGGGGTCTGGCCTAACAATGAGCAGTTCTTC.

This clonotype has a handful of counts. The chain links TRBV5-4 to TRBJ1-4; 7 nucleotides match TRBD1. The V gene end was trimmed by 4 bases and the J gene end by 6 bases; junction bases not matched to a gene: 9. CDR3 length: 15 amino acids. Germline CDR1 SGHNT, CDR2 YYREEE (reference sequence). CDR3 DNA: TGTGCCAGCAGCACTAAGGACAGGTTTGATGAAAAACTGTTTTTT. Protein: CASSTKDRFDEKLFF.

The J gene is TRBJ1-1, the V gene TRBV19; D is unresolved. The CDR3 loop spans 14 amino acids. The V gene lost 3 bases and the J gene lost 5 bases, with 13 bases spanning the gap. Germline V gene sequence: CDR1 LNHDA, CDR2 SQIVND (reference sequence). The CDR3 is CASSISPGVTEAFF. The CDR3 nucleotides read TGTGCCAGTAGTATCAGTCCTGGTGTGACTGAAGCTTTCTTT.

V is TRBV20-1 and J is TRBJ2-7, with TRBD2 matching 8 bases. The V gene's germline CDR1 is DFQATT and CDR2 SNEGSKA (reference sequence). V lost 4 bases and J lost 0; bases outside the gene matches: 11. This CDR3 spans 16 amino acids. The CDR3 loop reads CSAIKTTSGSSYEQYF. The CDR3 DNA is TGCAGTGCTATTAAGACTACTAGCGGAAGCTCCTACGAGCAGTACTTC.

This clonotype came up many times. The rearrangement joins TRBV12-5 to TRBJ1-5; D gene unclear. This CDR3 is built from 15 residues. Germline CDR1 LGHNT, CDR2 FRNRAP. V was trimmed by 6 bases and J by 4 bases, leaving 16 bases between them. DNA of the CDR3: TGTGCTAGTGGCACGATAAGGGAAGGGAATCAGCCCCAGCATTTT. Encoded protein: CASGTIREGNQPQHF.

In this sample, this clonotype turned up many times. The chain uses TRBV20-1 and TRBJ1-1; D gene ambiguous. V was pared by 1 base and J by 1 base, with 10 bases between. The CDR3 consists of 14 residues. Germline CDR1 reads DFQATT; CDR2 reads SNEGSKA (reference sequence). The CDR3 region has the DNA TGCAGTGCTAGAGTTGGTAACAAGAACACTGAAGCTTTCTTT. Translation: CSARVGNKNTEAFF.

This clonotype occurred a few times. This chain joins TRBV19 and TRBJ1-3, with 8 positions matching TRBD1. The V and J ends lost 1 base and 3 bases, in that order; junction bases with no gene match: 11. This CDR3 contains 18 residues. Germline CDR1 reads LNHDA; CDR2 reads SQIVND (reference sequence). The DNA for the CDR3 is TGTGCCAGTAGTATAGCTACCCCCGGACAGGGCCATGGAAACACCATATATTTT. Protein product: CASSIATPGQGHGNTIYF.

Only a few counts were recorded for this clonotype. DNA for the CDR3: TGTGCCAGCAGTTACTCGCGGACCACGACAAACATTCAGTACTTC. Translated: CASSYSRTTTNIQYF. The V call is TRBV6-6, the J call TRBJ2-4; D not certain. The CDR3 is 15 amino acids. V dropped 0 bases and J dropped 6 bases, with 12 bases sitting between them. CDR1 is MNHNY, CDR2 SVGAGI, per germline (reference sequence).

The sample holds many counts of this clonotype. The V and J genes are TRBV5-1 and TRBJ2-7; D possibly corresponds to TRBD1 (7 bases). Looked up from germline, CDR1 is SGHRS and CDR2 is YFSETQ. The CDR3 is 14 amino acids. Trimming left V 4 bases short and J 7 bases short, with 18 bases between. This CDR3 reads CASSQGGTEREQYF. The CDR3 nucleotides read TGCGCCAGCAGCCAAGGCGGGACAGAGAGGGAGCAGTACTTC.

The chain is built from TRBV11-2 and TRBJ2-3; 9 positions agree with TRBD1. V shed 5 bases, J shed 1 base, and the junction held 4 bases outside the gene matches. CDR3 size: 15 residues. Germline assignment: CDR1 SGHAT and CDR2 FQNNGV. The CDR3 sequence: CASSPNRGRTDTQYF. In DNA, the CDR3 is TGTGCCAGCAGCCCGAACAGGGGGCGCACAGATACGCAGTATTTT.

This clonotype was recorded a few times. The chain couples TRBV20-1 to TRBJ2-2, with D unclear. V was pared by 2 bases and J by 1 base, with 11 bases between. The CDR3 is 15 residues long. The V gene's germline CDR1 is DFQATT and CDR2 SNEGSKA (reference sequence). The CDR3 loop is CSARRTDLNTGELFF. Written as DNA, the CDR3 is TGCAGTGCTAGACGAACGGATTTGAACACCGGGGAGCTGTTTTTT.

The chain's CDR3 is CASSSNPGLAGIGELFF. The CDR3 DNA reads as TGCGCCAGCAGCTCGAACCCGGGACTAGCGGGGATCGGGGAGCTGTTTTTT. J is TRBJ2-2 and V is TRBV5-1, with 13 bases fitting TRBD2. The germline V gene encodes CDR1 SGHRS and CDR2 YFSETQ. J was trimmed by 7 bases and V by 3 bases; bases with no gene match: 9. The CDR3 sequence is 17 residues long.

The rearrangement uses TRBV18 and TRBJ2-2, with a tentative D call TRBD2 (6 bases). The germline V gene has CDR1 KGHSH and CDR2 LQKENI. V lost 1 base and J lost 7, with 16 bases in between. The CDR3 contains 16 residues. CDR3 residues: CASSPLGTGAHGELFF. DNA of the CDR3: TGTGCCAGCTCACCACTCGGAACGGGAGCTCACGGGGAGCTGTTTTTT.

This clonotype was counted ten times or more. The V and J genes are TRBV3-1 and TRBJ1-2; TRBD1 matches 12 bases. J lost 6 bases, V lost 2 bases, and 4 bases had no gene match. Germline V gene data show CDR1 as LGHDT and CDR2 as YNNKEL (reference sequence). This CDR3 has 15 residues. The CDR3 spells CASSQPRDRGHGYTF. In DNA form, the CDR3 reads TGTGCCAGCAGCCAACCCCGGGACAGGGGGCATGGCTACACCTTC.

This clonotype was counted at least ten times. V gene TRBV3-1 combines with J gene TRBJ1-5; perhaps TRBD1 as D (6 bases). The CDR3 extends over 18 amino acids. Germline V CDR1 and CDR2: LGHDT, YNNKEL (reference sequence). V lost 0 bases and J 2 bases, leaving 17 bases between the germline ends. CDR3 in DNA: TGTGCCAGCAGCCAAGATGACCCCAGGGGAATCGGCAATCAGCCCCAGCATTTT. Residues: CASSQDDPRGIGNQPQHF.

This clonotype was seen many times. This chain uses TRBV30 with TRBJ2-3; TRBD2 is a possible D gene (6 bases). Deletions cut 0 bases from V and 2 bases from J, with 9 bases between. The CDR3 extends over 14 amino acids. CDR1 is GTSNPN, CDR2 SVGIG, per germline (reference sequence). The CDR3 loop reads CAWSVGGITDTQYF. CDR3 sequence (DNA): TGTGCCTGGAGTGTTGGGGGGATCACAGATACGCAGTATTTT. Variable domain in full (rest from reference TRBV30 and TRBJ2-3): SQTIHQWPATLVQPVGSPLSLECTVEGTSNPNLYWYRQAAGRGLQLLFYSVGIGQISSEVPQNLSASRPQDRQFILSSKKLLLSDSGFYLCAWSVGGITDTQYFGPGTRLTVL.

This rearrangement joins TRBV6-1 to TRBJ1-1, with TRBD1 as a possible D gene (6 bases). Germline V gives CDR1 MNHNS, CDR2 SASEGT. The V end lost 5 bases, the J end lost 4 bases, and 20 bases lay between the germline ends. This CDR3 region has 16 residues. The CDR3 DNA follows: TGTGCCAGCAGTTATGGTATTAGGGGGTGGAGCACTGAAGCTTTCTTT. Encoded protein: CASSYGIRGWSTEAFF.

A few counts support this clonotype. The rearrangement links TRBV12-3 or TRBV12-4 to TRBJ2-7, with no clear D. Trimming took off 6 bases at V and 6 bases at J, with 12 bases between the two ends. The length of the CDR3 is 12 residues. This chain's CDR3 is CASSAPTFEQYF. The CDR3 nucleotides read TGTGCCAGCAGCGCACCGACTTTCGAGCAGTACTTC.

This chain joins TRBV7-9 and TRBJ2-5; D gene ambiguous. From germline, CDR1 is SEHNR and CDR2 FQNEAQ (reference sequence). Between the trimmed V and J ends, which lost 5 bases and 5 bases, there was a span of 15 bases. This CDR3 comprises 14 residues. CDR3 DNA: TGTGCCAGCAGCGAATATAGTCTGAGCGAGACCCAGTACTTC. As protein: CASSEYSLSETQYF.

This clonotype turned up a few times. V and J are TRBV28 and TRBJ2-1; TRBD2 matches 8 bases. V was pared by 3 bases and J by 4 bases, with 8 bases of the junction left unmatched. Germline V gene sequence: CDR1 MDHEN, CDR2 SYDVKM. The CDR3 runs to 16 residues. The CDR3, as DNA: TGTGCCAGCAGTTTCGTTTTAGCGGGAAGGTACAATGAGCAGTTCTTC. Translated, it gives CASSFVLAGRYNEQFF.

This clonotype has at least ten counts. This chain uses TRBV20-1 with TRBJ2-3; the D gene is possibly TRBD2 (6 bases). CDR3 size: 15 residues. Looked up from germline, CDR1 is DFQATT and CDR2 is SNEGSKA (reference sequence). CDR3 in DNA: TGCAGCGCCTATCCCCTACTAGCTAACACAGATACGCAGTATTTT. It encodes CSAYPLLANTDTQYF.

This clonotype showed up many times. The CDR3 bases are TGCAGTGCTAGAGATTTAGCGGGCCAAGAGACCCAGTACTTC. Amino acids: CSARDLAGQETQYF. The chain joins TRBV20-1 to TRBJ2-5, with 7 bases identical to TRBD2. The germline V gene encodes CDR1 DFQATT and CDR2 SNEGSKA (reference sequence). The V segment lost 0 bases and the J segment 1 base; nucleotides outside the gene matches: 2. The CDR3 is made up of 14 amino acids.

This chain links TRBV3-1 with TRBJ2-1; D gene unclear. Germline CDR1 LGHDT, CDR2 YNNKEL (reference sequence). The CDR3 runs 14 residues. Trimming took 4 bases from V and 7 from J, leaving 14 bases between them. The CDR3 is CASSLLGTTNEQFF. DNA of the CDR3: TGTGCCAGCAGCCTATTAGGCACAACAAATGAGCAGTTCTTC.

This clonotype was detected only a few times. The chain couples TRBV29-1 to TRBJ2-2; possible D gene TRBD1, 6 bases. CDR1 and CDR2 (germline): SQVTM, ANQGSEA. Trimming shortened V by 6 bases and J by 6 bases, and 14 bases separated the two germline ends. This CDR3 has 13 residues. The CDR3 protein is CSVVPGAAGELFF. The CDR3, as DNA: TGCAGCGTCGTGCCAGGGGCGGCCGGGGAGCTGTTTTTT.

This clonotype was seen a single time. This may stem from a read error, because a much larger clone lies one nucleotide away. The J gene is TRBJ2-7, the V gene TRBV28; the match to TRBD2 covers 9 bases. V shed 6 bases and J 7 bases; nucleotides not matched to a gene: 10. This CDR3 contains 14 residues. Per the germline V gene, CDR1 is MDHEN and CDR2 is SYDVKM. The CDR3 bases are TGTGCCAGCAGAGCTAGCGGGATGAGGGGTGAGCAGTACTTC. This codes for CASRASGMRGEQYF.

This clonotype was counted at least ten times. The V and J genes are TRBV12-3 or TRBV12-4 and TRBJ1-1; TRBD1 might be the D (5 bases). V was clipped by 5 bases and J by 3 bases, with 13 bases between them. This CDR3 has 14 amino acids. The CDR3 region is CASSVTGVYTEAFF. The CDR3 coding sequence is TGTGCCAGCAGTGTAACAGGAGTTTACACTGAAGCTTTCTTT.

In this sample, this clonotype turned up a few times. CDR3 in amino acids: CASSFYRLGPTNEKLFF. The DNA for the CDR3 is TGCGCCAGCAGCTTTTATCGGCTGGGTCCGACTAATGAAAAACTGTTTTTT. This sequence joins TRBV5-1 and TRBJ1-4; no reliable D call. The germline CDR1 and CDR2 sequences are SGHRS and YFSETQ. V dropped 2 bases and J dropped 2 bases, with 16 bases sitting between them. The CDR3 sequence is 17 residues long.

This clonotype was detected a few times. This rearrangement joins TRBV27 to TRBJ1-2; D perhaps matches TRBD1 (5 bases). This CDR3 contains 16 residues. V lost 3 bases to trimming and J lost 6 bases, with 20 bases between them. Germline values: CDR1 MNHEY, CDR2 SMNVEV (reference sequence). CDR3 in DNA: TGTGCCAGCAGTTTTTTACAGGAATTCGGATACCATGGCTACACCTTC. It yields the protein CASSFLQEFGYHGYTF.

With respect to this clonotype: Possible read error: a much larger clone is one base away. The J gene is TRBJ2-2, the V gene TRBV6-1, with a possible D match to TRBD1 (5 bases). Trimming shortened V by 6 bases and J by 6 bases, and 23 bases separated the two germline ends. Germline V lookup: CDR1 MNHNS, CDR2 SASEGT. The CDR3 spans 17 residues. Here the CDR3 reads CASRLGITGPVAGELFF. The CDR3, as DNA: TGTGCCAGCAGGCTGGGCATAACAGGTCCTGTGGCCGGGGAGCTGTTTTTT.